This is a list of T cell receptor beta chains from one sample in a study of blood T cell repertoires in COVID-19. Repertoires were generated with immunoSEQ multiplex PCR, while TCRdb's copy carries only in-frame clones and drops some. The sample carries about 87,000 clones, around 81% recorded once. Sequenced material: peripheral blood. These receptors came from a woman in her seventies with acute or convalescent COVID-19. The CDR3 runs from the conserved cysteine through the conserved F or W. A D gene is named only where the DNA matches it firmly. A row's size may be missing; if present it is once, few, many or a size class.

size	V	D	J	CDR3	DNA
-	TRBV5-6	-	TRBJ1-5	CASSSTRVYSNQPQHF	TGTGCCAGCAGCTCAACTCGGGTTTATAGCAATCAGCCCCAGCATTTT
few	TRBV2	-	TRBJ1-2	CASSESPLSNYGYTF	TGTGCCAGCAGTGAATCCCCACTATCTAACTATGGCTACACCTTC
-	TRBV19	TRBD1	TRBJ2-3	CASRQTGEDTQYF	TGTGCCAGTAGACAGACAGGGGAAGATACGCAGTATTTT
-	TRBV10-1	TRBD1	TRBJ1-1	CASSESRTGATEAFF	TGCGCCAGCAGTGAGTCTAGGACAGGCGCCACTGAAGCTTTCTTT
few	TRBV15	-	TRBJ2-7	CATSRERFEQYF	TGTGCCACCAGCAGAGAACGGTTCGAGCAGTACTTC
-	TRBV2	-	TRBJ1-1	CASIEGDGTEAFF	TGTGCCAGCATAGAGGGTGATGGCACTGAAGCTTTCTTT
-	TRBV6-5	-	TRBJ1-4	CASTRGGGTNEKLFF	TGTGCCAGCACCCGAGGCGGGGGTACTAATGAAAAACTGTTTTTT
-	TRBV12-3/TRBV12-4	-	TRBJ1-1	CASTYSQSEAFF	TGTGCCAGCACCTACAGTCAGTCTGAAGCTTTCTTT
-	TRBV2	TRBD1	TRBJ1-3	CASSDRAAGNTIYF	TGTGCCAGCAGCGACAGGGCTGCTGGAAACACCATATATTTT
-	TRBV10-1	-	TRBJ1-1	CASKNTQGTEAFF	TGCGCCAGCAAGAATACCCAGGGCACTGAAGCTTTCTTT
-	TRBV11-2	-	TRBJ2-7	CASSLGGAQEQYF	TGTGCCAGCAGCTTAGGCGGGGCTCAAGAGCAGTACTTC
few	TRBV27	-	TRBJ1-2	CASGRSYGYTF	TGTGCCAGCGGCAGGTCCTATGGCTACACCTTC
-	TRBV5-1	TRBD1	TRBJ2-5	CASSPGQVQETQYF	TGCGCCAGCAGCCCCGGACAGGTCCAAGAGACCCAGTACTTC
-	TRBV4-2	TRBD1	TRBJ2-7	CASSQERRDRGYEQYF	TGTGCCAGCAGCCAAGAACGCCGGGACAGGGGCTACGAGCAGTACTTC
-	TRBV19	-	TRBJ1-5	CASSIEGLLNQPQHF	TGTGCCAGTAGTATTGAGGGACTTCTCAATCAGCCCCAGCATTTT
-	TRBV19	TRBD1	TRBJ1-3	CASSPQGATGNTIYF	TGTGCCAGTAGTCCCCAGGGGGCGACTGGAAACACCATATATTTT
-	TRBV25-1	TRBD1	TRBJ1-6	CASSPGGPGDSPLHF	TGTGCCAGCAGCCCAGGGGGCCCGGGAGATTCACCCCTCCACTTT
once	TRBV7-2	-	TRBJ1-6	CASSPVTGYGGNSPLHF	TGTGCCAGCAGCCCGGTGACGGGGTACGGGGGTAATTCACCCCTCCACTTT
-	TRBV14	-	TRBJ2-3	CASSPDRTDTQYF	TGTGCCAGCAGCCCCGACAGGACAGATACGCAGTATTTT
-	TRBV2	-	TRBJ2-5	CASRLTRETQYF	TGTGCCAGCAGGCTGACACGGGAGACCCAGTACTTC